The rows below give T cell receptor beta chains drawn from one sample of a study of blood T cells in healthy people across ages. In TCRdb, the 5' RACE reads were re-called with MiXCR into one record per CDR3 protein. The profile covers 1.5 million to 2 million distinct CDR3 sequences, with about 31% appearing a single time and 10% to 12% taken by the ten largest. Sample: blood. The receptors were gathered from a woman under 40 in good health. The CDR3 runs from the conserved cysteine through the conserved F or W. D genes are given only for firm matches. Clone size is given for some rows only: seen once, a few or many times, or a class if the clone is expanded.

V: TRBV20-1; size: NA; D: TRBD2; J: TRBJ2-7; CDR3: CSASGLAGGPLYEQYF; DNA: TGCAGTGCTAGTGGGCTAGCGGGAGGGCCACTCTACGAGCAGTACTTC
V: TRBV29-1; size: NA; D: TRBD2; J: TRBJ2-3; CDR3: CSVGPGLDYTDTQYF; DNA: TGCAGCGTTGGGCCGGGACTAGACTACACGGATACGCAGTATTTT
V: TRBV29-1; size: NA; D: NA; J: TRBJ1-3; CDR3: CSGGAENTIYF; DNA: TGCAGCGGCGGGGCTGAAAACACCATATATTTT
V: TRBV6-5; size: NA; D: NA; J: TRBJ2-2; CDR3: CASSSRSGTTGELFF; DNA: TGTGCCAGCAGTAGCCGTAGCGGTACGACCGGGGAGCTGTTTTTT
V: TRBV20-1; size: NA; D: NA; J: TRBJ2-7; CDR3: CSAKREVYEQYF; DNA: TGCAGTGCTAAGAGGGAGGTCTACGAGCAGTACTTC
V: TRBV11-2; size: few; D: NA; J: TRBJ1-1; CDR3: CASSLGLKNTEAFF; DNA: TGTGCCAGCAGCTTAGGTTTAAAGAACACTGAAGCTTTCTTT
V: TRBV11-2; size: NA; D: NA; J: TRBJ2-3; CDR3: CASSLDGSFLPPGLQYF; DNA: TGTGCCAGCAGCTTAGACGGCTCTTTTCTCCCCCCCGGGTTGCAGTATTTT
V: TRBV27; size: NA; D: NA; J: TRBJ2-5; CDR3: CASSPRLVQETQYF; DNA: TGTGCCAGCAGTCCTCGACTAGTCCAAGAGACCCAGTACTTC
V: TRBV7-9; size: once; D: NA; J: TRBJ1-6; CDR3: CASSLQLLGANSPLHF; DNA: TGTGCCAGCAGCTTACAACTCTTAGGGGCTAATTCACCCCTCCACTTT
V: TRBV5-8; size: few; D: NA; J: TRBJ2-7; CDR3: CASSLWNEQYF; DNA: TGTGCCAGCAGCTTGTGGAACGAGCAGTACTTC
V: TRBV5-1; size: NA; D: NA; J: TRBJ1-4; CDR3: CASSLGRTQEKLFF; DNA: TGCGCCAGCAGCTTGGGGCGGACCCAGGAAAAACTGTTTTTT
V: TRBV6-1; size: few; D: NA; J: TRBJ2-4; CDR3: CASSDNSYERYF; DNA: TGTGCCAGCAGTGACAACTCCTACGAGCGGTACTTC
V: TRBV12-3/TRBV12-4; size: NA; D: TRBD1; J: TRBJ2-1; CDR3: CASRDRDRVYNEQFF; DNA: TGTGCCAGCAGAGACCGGGACAGGGTCTACAATGAGCAGTTCTTC
V: TRBV12-3/TRBV12-4; size: NA; D: NA; J: TRBJ1-1; CDR3: CASSHGINTEAFF; DNA: TGTGCCAGCAGTCACGGGATAAACACTGAAGCTTTCTTT
V: TRBV7-9; size: NA; D: NA; J: TRBJ2-5; CDR3: CASSQPSRGHQETQYF; DNA: TGTGCCAGCAGCCAGCCCTCCCGTGGACACCAAGAGACCCAGTACTTC
V: TRBV4-2; size: few; D: TRBD1; J: TRBJ2-1; CDR3: CASSQRQGASNEQFF; DNA: TGTGCCAGCAGCCAACGACAGGGGGCGAGCAATGAGCAGTTCTTC